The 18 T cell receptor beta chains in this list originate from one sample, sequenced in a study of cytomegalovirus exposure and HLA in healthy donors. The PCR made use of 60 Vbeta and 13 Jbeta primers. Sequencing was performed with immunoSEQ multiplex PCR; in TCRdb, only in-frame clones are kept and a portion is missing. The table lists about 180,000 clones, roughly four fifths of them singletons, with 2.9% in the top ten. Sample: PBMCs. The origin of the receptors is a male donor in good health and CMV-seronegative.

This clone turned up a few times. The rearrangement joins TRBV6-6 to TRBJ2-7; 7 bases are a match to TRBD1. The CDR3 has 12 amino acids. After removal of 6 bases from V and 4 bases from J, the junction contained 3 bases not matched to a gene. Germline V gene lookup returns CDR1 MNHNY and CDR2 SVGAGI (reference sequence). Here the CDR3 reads CASRLGQYEQYF. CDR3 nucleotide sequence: TGTGCCAGCAGGTTGGGACAGTACGAGCAGTACTTC.

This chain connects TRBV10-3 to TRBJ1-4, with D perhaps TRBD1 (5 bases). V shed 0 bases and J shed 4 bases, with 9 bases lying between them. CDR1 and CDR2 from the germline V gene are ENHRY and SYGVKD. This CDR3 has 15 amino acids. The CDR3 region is CAISESMGLNEKLFF. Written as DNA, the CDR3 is TGTGCCATCAGTGAGTCGATGGGGCTTAATGAAAAACTGTTTTTT.

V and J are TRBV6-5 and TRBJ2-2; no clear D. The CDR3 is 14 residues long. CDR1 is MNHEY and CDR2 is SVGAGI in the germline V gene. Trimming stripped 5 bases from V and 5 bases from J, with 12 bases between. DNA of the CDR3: TGTGCCAGCAGTACGGGTCGTATAACCGGGGAGCTGTTTTTT. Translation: CASSTGRITGELFF.

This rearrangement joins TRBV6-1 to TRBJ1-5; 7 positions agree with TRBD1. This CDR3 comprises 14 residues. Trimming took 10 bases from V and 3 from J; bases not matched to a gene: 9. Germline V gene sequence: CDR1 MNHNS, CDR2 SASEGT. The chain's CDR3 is CATVLQGLNQPQHF. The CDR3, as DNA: TGTGCCACGGTACTACAGGGGCTCAATCAGCCCCAGCATTTT.

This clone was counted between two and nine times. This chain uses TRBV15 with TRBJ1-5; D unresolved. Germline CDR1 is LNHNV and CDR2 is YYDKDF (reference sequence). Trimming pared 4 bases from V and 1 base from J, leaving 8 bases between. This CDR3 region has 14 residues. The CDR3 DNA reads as TGTGCCACCAGCAAGGCGGTGAGCAATCAGCCCCAGCATTTT. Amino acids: CATSKAVSNQPQHF. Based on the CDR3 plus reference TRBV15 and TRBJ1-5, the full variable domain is DAMVIQNPRYQVTQFGKPVTLSCSQTLNHNVMYWYQQKSSQAPKLLFHYYDKDFNNEADTPDNFQSRRPNTSFCFLDIRSPGLGDTAMYLCATSKAVSNQPQHFGDGTRLSIL.

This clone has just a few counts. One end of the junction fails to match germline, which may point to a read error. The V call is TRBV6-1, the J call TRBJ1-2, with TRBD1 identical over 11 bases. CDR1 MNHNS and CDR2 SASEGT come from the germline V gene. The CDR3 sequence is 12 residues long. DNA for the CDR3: TGTGCCAGCAGTGAAGGGGACAGGGGGACCCATTTC. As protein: CASSEGDRGTHF.

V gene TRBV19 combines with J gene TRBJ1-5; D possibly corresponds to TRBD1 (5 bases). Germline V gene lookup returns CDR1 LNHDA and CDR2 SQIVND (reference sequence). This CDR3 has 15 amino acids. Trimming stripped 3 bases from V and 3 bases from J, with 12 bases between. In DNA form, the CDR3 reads TGTGCCAGTAGTATTGCAGGGAATTACAATCAGCCCCAGCATTTT. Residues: CASSIAGNYNQPQHF.

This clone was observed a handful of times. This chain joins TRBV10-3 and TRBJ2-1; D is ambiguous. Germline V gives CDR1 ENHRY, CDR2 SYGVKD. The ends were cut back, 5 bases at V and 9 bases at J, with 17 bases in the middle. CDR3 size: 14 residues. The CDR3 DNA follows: TGTGCCATCAGTCCCCAGGTATCGCTGGGTGAGCAGTTCTTC. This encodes CAISPQVSLGEQFF.

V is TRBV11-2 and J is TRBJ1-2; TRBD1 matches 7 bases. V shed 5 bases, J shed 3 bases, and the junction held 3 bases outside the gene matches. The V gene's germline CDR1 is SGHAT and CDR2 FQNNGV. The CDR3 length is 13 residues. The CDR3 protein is CASSQGVHYGYTF. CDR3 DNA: TGTGCCAGCAGCCAGGGGGTTCACTATGGCTACACCTTC.

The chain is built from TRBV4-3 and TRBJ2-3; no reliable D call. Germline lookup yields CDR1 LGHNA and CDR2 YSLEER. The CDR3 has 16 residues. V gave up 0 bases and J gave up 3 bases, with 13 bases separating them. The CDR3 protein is CASSQDKFGSTDTQYF. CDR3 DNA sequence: TGCGCCAGCAGCCAAGATAAGTTTGGCAGTACAGATACGCAGTATTTT.

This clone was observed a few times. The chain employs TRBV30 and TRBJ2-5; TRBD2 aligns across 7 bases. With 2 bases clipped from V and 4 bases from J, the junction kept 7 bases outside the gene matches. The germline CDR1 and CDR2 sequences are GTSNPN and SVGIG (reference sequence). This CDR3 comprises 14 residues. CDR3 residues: CAWSMWEGGETQYF. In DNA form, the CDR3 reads TGTGCCTGGAGTATGTGGGAGGGCGGAGAGACCCAGTACTTC.

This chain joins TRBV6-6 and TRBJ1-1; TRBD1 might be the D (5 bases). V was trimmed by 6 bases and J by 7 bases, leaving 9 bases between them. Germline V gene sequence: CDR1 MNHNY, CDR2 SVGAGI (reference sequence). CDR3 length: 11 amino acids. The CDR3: CASRGLFEAFF. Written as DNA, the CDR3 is TGTGCCAGCAGGGGACTGTTTGAAGCTTTCTTT.

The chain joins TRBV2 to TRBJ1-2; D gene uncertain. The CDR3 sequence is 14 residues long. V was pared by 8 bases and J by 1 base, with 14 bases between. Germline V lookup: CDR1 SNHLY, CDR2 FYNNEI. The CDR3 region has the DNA TGTGCCAGCCTCCAGACATTTCTTAACTATGGCTACACCTTC. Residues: CASLQTFLNYGYTF.

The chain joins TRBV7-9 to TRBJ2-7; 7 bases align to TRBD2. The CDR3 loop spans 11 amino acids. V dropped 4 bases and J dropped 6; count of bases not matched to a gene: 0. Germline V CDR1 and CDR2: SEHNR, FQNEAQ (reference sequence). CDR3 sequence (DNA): TGTGCCAGCAGCTGGGGGGGCGAGCAGTACTTC. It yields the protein CASSWGGEQYF.

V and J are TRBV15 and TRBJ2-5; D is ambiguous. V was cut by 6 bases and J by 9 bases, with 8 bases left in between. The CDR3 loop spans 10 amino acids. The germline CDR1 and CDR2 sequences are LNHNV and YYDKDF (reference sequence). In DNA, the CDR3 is TGTGCCACCAGTGCGCCGGCCCAGTACTTC. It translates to CATSAPAQYF.

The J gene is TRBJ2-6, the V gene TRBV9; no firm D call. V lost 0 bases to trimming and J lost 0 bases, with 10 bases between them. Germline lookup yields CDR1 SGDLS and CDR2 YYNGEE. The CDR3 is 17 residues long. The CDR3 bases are TGTGCCAGCAGCGTAGCAGGCAGAGTCTCTGGGGCCAACGTCCTGACTTTC. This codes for CASSVAGRVSGANVLTF.

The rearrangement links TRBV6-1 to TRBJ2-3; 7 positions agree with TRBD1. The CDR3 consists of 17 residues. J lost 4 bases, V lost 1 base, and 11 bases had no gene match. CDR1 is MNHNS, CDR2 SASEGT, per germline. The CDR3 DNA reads TGTGCCAGCAGTGAAGGGGTGATAGCGCAGGGGGCAGATACGCAGTATTTT. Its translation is CASSEGVIAQGADTQYF.

DNA for the CDR3: TGTGCCAGCAGCTTAAACCCCCAGGGAGAGACCCAGTACTTC. It is translated as CASSLNPQGETQYF. The chain is built from TRBV11-2 and TRBJ2-5, with a weak D call TRBD1 (5 bases). This CDR3 has 14 residues. V shed 2 bases and J shed 4 bases, with 11 bases lying between them. In germline, CDR1 is SGHAT, CDR2 FQNNGV.